This TCR beta chain appears in the sequencing data of a study of cytomegalovirus exposure and HLA in healthy donors. Whole-study context: Clustering assigned about 76% of the approximately 400 genotyped donors to the Caucasian-associated ancestry cluster.

The PCR had 60 Vbeta and 13 Jbeta primers. TCRdb keeps only in-frame clones here, not all; method: immunoSEQ multiplex PCR. The sample has 150,000 to 200,000 clones; 75% are singletons. Turning to this clone: The antigen is not known.

Study-wide results and limits: Cytomegalovirus association was assigned to more than 150 TCR beta chains. Association of around 17,000 TCR beta sequences with HLA alleles was found at 0.05 false discovery rate in a later analysis. Follow-up analysis found HLA locus-dependent TCR association rates, highest for DRB1 and lowest for HLA-C.

J was trimmed by 6 bases and V by 5 bases; bases with no gene match: 7. Germline CDR1 and CDR2: SGHAT and FQNNGV. This CDR3 spans 16 amino acids. The clonotype comes from a male donor in good health and CMV-seronegative. Sequenced: PBMCs. The chain carries TRBV11-2 and TRBJ2-3, with 14 bases that match TRBD2. In nucleotides, the CDR3 is TGTGCCAGCAGCCGGTCCGGGACTAGCGGGGGTGATACGCAGTATTTT. It is translated as CASSRSGTSGGDTQYF.